Below are 31 T cell receptor beta chains sequenced from a single sample in a study of radiation and T cells in renal cell carcinoma. The time point is: baseline pretreatment blood. Specified treatment: 15 Gy SBRT to primary tumor, nephrectomy 4 weeks later. The table came from immunoSEQ multiplex PCR; TCRdb's copy has only in-frame clones and leaves some out. This sample has roughly 130,000 clones, with around nine tenths found just once. Sample: blood, taken from a patient whose treatment included radiotherapy and nephrectomy. All receptors come from a woman between 45 and 65 years old with renal cell carcinoma.

Notes on this clone: A far larger clone is only one base removed, so a read error is likely. The rearrangement uses TRBV13 and TRBJ2-7; no reliable D call. The germline CDR1 and CDR2 sequences are PRHDT and FYEKMQ (reference sequence). This CDR3 region has 12 residues. Trimming left V 0 bases short and J 3 bases short, with 3 bases between. Written as DNA, the CDR3 is TGTGCCAGCAGCTTAGGCTTCTACGAGCAGTACTTC. Protein sequence: CASSLGFYEQYF.

V and J are TRBV6-1 and TRBJ2-5; D not certain. V was cut by 4 bases and J by 5 bases, with 8 bases left in between. This CDR3 has 12 residues. Per the germline V gene, CDR1 is MNHNS and CDR2 is SASEGT. The CDR3 DNA reads as TGTGCCAGCAGTGTCGTGGAGGAGACCCAGTACTTC. It encodes CASSVVEETQYF.

The chain joins TRBV6-1 to TRBJ1-5; tentatively, D is TRBD1 (5 bases). This CDR3 is 13 amino acids long. In germline, CDR1 is MNHNS, CDR2 SASEGT. The V end lost 10 bases, the J end lost 6 bases, and 16 bases lay between the germline ends. The CDR3, as DNA: TGTGCCACGACAGAGACTACCCGTCAGCCCCAGCATTTT. This sequence encodes CATTETTRQPQHF.

The CDR3 nucleotides read TGTGCCAGCAGTGCGGACCCGAACACTGAAGCTTTCTTT. This encodes CASSADPNTEAFF. The V and J genes are TRBV6-5 and TRBJ1-1; D unresolved. Trimming stripped 5 bases from V and 1 base from J, with 8 bases between. In germline, CDR1 is MNHEY, CDR2 SVGAGI. This CDR3 comprises 13 residues.

This chain joins TRBV5-8 and TRBJ1-6; the D is unclear. The V gene lost 0 bases and the J gene lost 15 bases, with 13 bases spanning the gap. This CDR3 spans 13 amino acids. Germline values: CDR1 SGHTS, CDR2 YDEGEE. The CDR3 here is CASSLVSFQLLHF. The CDR3, as DNA: TGTGCCAGCAGCTTGGTTTCGTTTCAACTCCTCCACTTT.

This clone was picked up one time. This rearrangement joins TRBV29-1 to TRBJ2-2, with D maybe TRBD2 (7 bases). The CDR3 has 14 residues. V was shortened by 6 bases and J by 4 bases, with 15 bases between the two germline ends. In germline, CDR1 is SQVTM, CDR2 ANQGSEA. The CDR3 spells CSVYEGGRTGELFF. DNA for the CDR3: TGCAGCGTATACGAGGGGGGGCGCACCGGGGAGCTGTTTTTT.

The chain employs TRBV2 and TRBJ1-2; tentatively, D is TRBD1 (5 bases). CDR1 and CDR2 from the germline V gene are SNHLY and FYNNEI. V lost 2 bases to trimming and J lost 2 bases, with 21 bases between them. The CDR3 is 18 amino acids. Here the CDR3 DNA reads TGTGCCAGCAGTGAAAGGGGCGCTGGGCAGATCTTAAACTATGGCTACACCTTC. It yields the protein CASSERGAGQILNYGYTF.

The gene calls are TRBV7-2 and TRBJ2-7; D possibly corresponds to TRBD1 (6 bases). CDR1 is SGHTA, CDR2 FQGNSA, per germline. Between the trimmed V and J ends, which lost 5 bases and 3 bases, there was a span of 14 bases. The CDR3 is made up of 14 amino acids. CDR3 bases: TGTGCCAGCAGCCCAAGTAACAGGGTCTACGAGCAGTACTTC. Residues: CASSPSNRVYEQYF. The variable domain in full, completed from reference TRBV7-2 and TRBJ2-7, reads GAGVSQSPSNKVTEKGKDVELRCDPISGHTALYWYRQSLGQGLEFLIYFQGNSAPDKSGLPSDRFSAERTGGSVSTLTIQRTQQEDSAVYLCASSPSNRVYEQYFGPGTRLTVT.

The chain carries TRBV7-8 and TRBJ2-5; TRBD2 aligns across 13 bases. The CDR3 is made up of 15 amino acids. Germline loops: CDR1 SGHVS, CDR2 FQNEAQ. J gave up 5 bases and V 5 bases, and 5 bases lay outside the gene matches. The CDR3 reads CASSQGTSGVETQYF. Here the CDR3 DNA reads TGTGCCAGCAGCCAAGGGACTAGCGGGGTTGAGACCCAGTACTTC.

The V gene is TRBV7-8, the J gene TRBJ2-7, with unresolved D. The CDR3 contains 12 residues. Germline V lookup: CDR1 SGHVS, CDR2 FQNEAQ. The V gene lost 3 bases and the J gene lost 3 bases, with 6 bases spanning the gap. The CDR3 bases are TGTGCCAGCAGCTTTTTCAGCTACGAGCAGTACTTC. It specifies CASSFFSYEQYF.

The genes are TRBV28 and TRBJ1-4; D call uncertain. V was shortened by 3 bases and J by 7 bases, with 12 bases between the two germline ends. There are 14 residues in the CDR3. Germline CDR1 is MDHEN and CDR2 is SYDVKM. CDR3 residues: CASSFRLSGEKLFF. The CDR3 DNA follows: TGTGCCAGCAGTTTTCGGTTAAGCGGTGAAAAACTGTTTTTT. Full variable domain (outside the CDR3, taken from reference TRBV28 and TRBJ1-4): DVKVTQSSRYLVKRTGEKVFLECVQDMDHENMFWYRQDPGLGLRLIYFSYDVKMKEKGDIPEGYSVSREKKERFSLILESASTNQTSMYLCASSFRLSGEKLFFGSGTQLSVL.

A remark on this clone: Germline is not matched at one junction end, which may reflect a read error. The V gene is TRBV6-1, the J gene TRBJ1-6, with TRBD1 matching 8 bases. The CDR3 covers 13 residues. The V gene's germline CDR1 is MNHNS and CDR2 SASEGT. CDR3 nucleotide sequence: TGTGCCGGCAGACAGGGGAATAATTCACCCCTCCACTTT. Encoded protein: CAGRQGNNSPLHF.

The chain has TRBV5-1 and TRBJ2-7, with 11 bases fitting TRBD2. After removal of 5 bases from V and 5 bases from J, the junction contained 15 bases not matched to a gene. This CDR3 has 17 amino acids. Looked up from germline, CDR1 is SGHRS and CDR2 is YFSETQ. CDR3 region: CASSLSGGALWSHEQYF. The CDR3 region has the DNA TGCGCCAGCAGTCTTAGCGGGGGGGCGCTTTGGTCCCACGAGCAGTACTTC.

The chain employs TRBV6-1 and TRBJ1-1; no clear D. V was shortened by 0 bases and J by 6 bases, with 5 bases between the two germline ends. This CDR3 is 12 amino acids long. Germline loops: CDR1 MNHNS, CDR2 SASEGT. The CDR3 here is CASSEARPEAFF. CDR3 DNA: TGTGCCAGCAGTGAAGCTAGGCCTGAAGCTTTCTTT.

The chain carries TRBV4-1 and TRBJ1-2; D is unclear. Trimming shortened V by 4 bases and J by 3 bases, and 9 bases separated the two germline ends. CDR3 length equals 13 residues. Germline V lookup: CDR1 MGHRA, CDR2 YSYEKL. CDR3 bases: TGCGCCAGCAGCCCACAGCCGGACTATGGCTACACCTTC. Translating it yields CASSPQPDYGYTF.

The gene calls are TRBV29-1 and TRBJ2-3; weak D call: TRBD1 (6 bases). Trimming took 4 bases from V and 6 from J, leaving 17 bases between them. Germline V gives CDR1 SQVTM, CDR2 ANQGSEA. CDR3 length equals 14 residues. The CDR3 DNA follows: TGCAGCGTTGTCGCTTGGACAGCAGGGGATACGCAGTATTTT. It translates to CSVVAWTAGDTQYF.

This clone was detected only once. The chain combines TRBV6-1 with TRBJ2-7, with a possible D match to TRBD1 (5 bases). The CDR3 has 14 amino acids. Germline V gives CDR1 MNHNS, CDR2 SASEGT. Deletions cut 7 bases from V and 2 bases from J, with 15 bases between. The CDR3 bases are TGTGCCAGCATCGCGACCCAGGGCCCCTACGAGCAGTACTTC. This translates into CASIATQGPYEQYF.

As to this clone: The sample carries other DNA sequences with the same CDR3. The genes are TRBV2 and TRBJ2-6; 10 bases match TRBD1. The V and J ends lost 6 bases and 0 bases, in that order; junction bases with no gene match: 8. This CDR3 contains 18 residues. From germline, CDR1 is SNHLY and CDR2 FYNNEI. In DNA form, the CDR3 reads TGTGCCAGCAGCAAGGGACAGGGGTTCTACTCTGGGGCCAACGTCCTGACTTTC. This sequence encodes CASSKGQGFYSGANVLTF.

The chain employs TRBV19 and TRBJ1-2, with D uncertain. V lost 3 bases, J lost 5 bases, and 13 bases lay in between. The V gene's germline CDR1 is LNHDA and CDR2 SQIVND (reference sequence). This CDR3 is built from 14 residues. As DNA, the CDR3 is TGTGCCAGTAGTATGCTTATTGGAGGGTATGGCTACACCTTC. Its protein product is CASSMLIGGYGYTF.

The chain employs TRBV5-1 and TRBJ2-7, with TRBD2 matching 7 bases. This CDR3 is built from 16 residues. From germline, CDR1 is SGHRS and CDR2 YFSETQ. V trimming: 4 bases; J trimming: 3 bases; junction bases outside the gene matches: 13. This CDR3 reads CASSRIGSGEVYEQYF. The CDR3 DNA is TGCGCCAGCAGCAGGATAGGGAGCGGGGAGGTCTACGAGCAGTACTTC.

This chain joins TRBV19 and TRBJ1-2; D is perhaps TRBD1 (5 bases). The germline V gene has CDR1 LNHDA and CDR2 SQIVND (reference sequence). V gave up 5 bases and J gave up 4 bases, with 14 bases separating them. This CDR3 is 14 amino acids long. The chain's CDR3 is CASSPRQLGYGYTF. The CDR3 DNA follows: TGTGCCAGTAGTCCCCGACAGTTAGGCTATGGCTACACCTTC.

V usage is TRBV5-8 and J usage is TRBJ2-5, with TRBD1 identical over 8 bases. The V gene's germline CDR1 is SGHTS and CDR2 YDEGEE. V was pared by 4 bases and J by 5 bases, with 10 bases of the junction left unmatched. The CDR3 loop spans 15 amino acids. DNA for the CDR3: TGTGCCAGCAGCGTAGGACAGGGAGGTCGGGAGACCCAGTACTTC. Amino acid sequence: CASSVGQGGRETQYF.

This rearrangement joins TRBV19 to TRBJ2-1, with D unclear. Trimming left V 1 base short and J 10 bases short, with 5 bases between. This CDR3 spans 11 amino acids. Looked up from germline, CDR1 is LNHDA and CDR2 is SQIVND (reference sequence). CDR3: CASSIGPEQFF. The CDR3 DNA reads TGTGCCAGTAGTATAGGGCCGGAGCAGTTCTTC.

V and J are TRBV5-4 and TRBJ2-5, with TRBD1 identical over 9 bases. CDR3 length: 14 residues. Per the germline V gene, CDR1 is SGHNT and CDR2 is YYREEE (reference sequence). V was pared by 3 bases and J by 1 base, with 1 base of the junction left unmatched. CDR3 nucleotides: TGTGCCAGCAGCTGGACAGGGGTCCAAGAGACCCAGTACTTC. Translated: CASSWTGVQETQYF.

This chain joins TRBV13 and TRBJ2-3, with 11 nucleotides matching TRBD1. This CDR3 region has 16 residues. Germline CDR1 is PRHDT and CDR2 is FYEKMQ (reference sequence). V trimming: 5 bases; J trimming: 3 bases; junction bases outside the gene matches: 7. The DNA for the CDR3 is TGTGCCAGCAGCCCCCGGACAGGGGGCTTGACAGATACGCAGTATTTT. Translation gives CASSPRTGGLTDTQYF.

The chain couples TRBV6-6 to TRBJ2-3, with 10 bases lining up with TRBD1. This CDR3 has 15 residues. J lost 1 base, V lost 6 bases, and 4 bases had no gene match. CDR1 and CDR2 (germline): MNHNY, SVGAGI (reference sequence). Written as DNA, the CDR3 is TGTGCCAGCAGGGGGGACAGGGGACGCACAGATACGCAGTATTTT. Amino acids: CASRGDRGRTDTQYF.

This chain connects TRBV28 to TRBJ2-7; D might be TRBD1 (5 bases). CDR3 size: 13 residues. Per germline, CDR1 MDHEN and CDR2 SYDVKM. V was pared by 5 bases and J by 7 bases, with 15 bases between. CDR3 amino acids: CASSLRTPGEQYF. The CDR3 nucleotides are TGTGCCAGCAGTCTTCGGACACCTGGGGAGCAGTACTTC.

The rearrangement uses TRBV6-5 and TRBJ1-1; D remains unclear. Germline assignment: CDR1 MNHEY and CDR2 SVGAGI. V shed 6 bases and J shed 3 bases, with 8 bases lying between them. The CDR3 contains 12 residues. CDR3 region: CASRSADTEAFF. CDR3 DNA: TGTGCCAGCAGATCGGCCGACACTGAAGCTTTCTTT.

The V call is TRBV10-2, the J call TRBJ1-6, with D uncertain. Germline V gene sequence: CDR1 WSHSY, CDR2 SAAADI. This CDR3 contains 15 residues. The germline V and J ends were trimmed by 3 bases and 7 bases, with 13 bases remaining between them. The CDR3 reads CASSDMGYGNSPLHF. CDR3 bases: TGCGCCAGCAGTGATATGGGTTATGGGAATTCACCCCTCCACTTT.

CDR3 nucleotide sequence: TGTGCCAGCTGGAGGTCCTACTATGGCTACACCTTC. This translates into CASWRSYYGYTF. The chain recombines TRBV2 with TRBJ1-2, with unresolved D. This CDR3 comprises 12 residues. Looked up from germline, CDR1 is SNHLY and CDR2 is FYNNEI. Trimming took off 8 bases at V and 3 bases at J, with 10 bases between the two ends.

This chain joins TRBV30 and TRBJ2-7; D tentatively fits TRBD1 or TRBD2 (6 bases each). The V end lost 0 bases, the J end lost 4 bases, and 19 bases lay between the germline ends. The CDR3 is 16 residues long. The germline CDR1 and CDR2 sequences are GTSNPN and SVGIG (reference sequence). In DNA, the CDR3 is TGTGCCTGGAGTGTACTGTCGGGGGCTAGTTGGTACGAGCAGTACTTC. Encoded protein: CAWSVLSGASWYEQYF.